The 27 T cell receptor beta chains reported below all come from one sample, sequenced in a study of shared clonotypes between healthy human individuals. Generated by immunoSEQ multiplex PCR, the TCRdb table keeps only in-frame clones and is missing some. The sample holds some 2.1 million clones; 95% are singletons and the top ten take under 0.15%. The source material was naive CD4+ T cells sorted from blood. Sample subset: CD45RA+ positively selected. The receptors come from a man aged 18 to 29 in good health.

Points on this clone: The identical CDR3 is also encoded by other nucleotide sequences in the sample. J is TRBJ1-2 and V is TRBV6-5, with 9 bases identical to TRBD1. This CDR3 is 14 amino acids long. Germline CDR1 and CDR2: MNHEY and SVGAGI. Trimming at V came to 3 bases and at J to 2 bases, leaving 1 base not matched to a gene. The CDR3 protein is CASSYGTGNYGYTF. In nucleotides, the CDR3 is TGTGCCAGCAGTTATGGGACAGGGAACTATGGCTACACCTTC.

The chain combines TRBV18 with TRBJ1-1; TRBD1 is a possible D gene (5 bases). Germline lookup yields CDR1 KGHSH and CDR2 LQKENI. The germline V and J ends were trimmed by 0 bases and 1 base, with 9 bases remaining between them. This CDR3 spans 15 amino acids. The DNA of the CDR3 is TGTGCCAGCTCACCACCATCCCAGGGGAACACTGAAGCTTTCTTT. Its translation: CASSPPSQGNTEAFF.

This CDR3 reads CAWSVGNSNEKLFF. The DNA of the CDR3 is TGTGCCTGGAGTGTAGGGAACAGTAATGAAAAACTGTTTTTT. This rearrangement joins TRBV30 to TRBJ1-4; D call uncertain. Trimming cost V 0 bases and J 4 bases, with 9 bases left between them. The CDR3 consists of 14 residues. Germline V gene sequence: CDR1 GTSNPN, CDR2 SVGIG (reference sequence).

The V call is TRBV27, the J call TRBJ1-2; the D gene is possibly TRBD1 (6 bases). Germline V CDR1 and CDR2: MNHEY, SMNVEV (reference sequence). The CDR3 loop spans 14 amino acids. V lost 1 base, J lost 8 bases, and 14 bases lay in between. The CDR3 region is CASSLFGQTVGYTF. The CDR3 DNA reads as TGTGCCAGCAGTTTATTTGGACAGACGGTCGGCTACACCTTC.

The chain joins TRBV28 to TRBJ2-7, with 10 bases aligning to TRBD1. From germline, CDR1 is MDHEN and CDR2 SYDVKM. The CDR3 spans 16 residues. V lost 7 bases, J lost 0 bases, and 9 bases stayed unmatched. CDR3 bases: TGTGCCAGCATAACCGCCGGGACAGGGGCCTCCTACGAGCAGTACTTC. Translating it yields CASITAGTGASYEQYF.

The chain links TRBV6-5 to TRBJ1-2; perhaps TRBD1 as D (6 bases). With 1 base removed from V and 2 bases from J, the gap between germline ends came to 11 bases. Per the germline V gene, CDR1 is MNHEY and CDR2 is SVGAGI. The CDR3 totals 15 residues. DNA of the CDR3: TGTGCCAGCAGTTACTTATACGGGACAAACTATGGCTACACCTTC. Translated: CASSYLYGTNYGYTF.

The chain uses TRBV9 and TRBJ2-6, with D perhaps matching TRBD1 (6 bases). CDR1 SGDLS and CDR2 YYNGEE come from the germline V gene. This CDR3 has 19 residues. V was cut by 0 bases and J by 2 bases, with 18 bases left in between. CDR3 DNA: TGTGCCAGCAGCGTAGGATGGGAAAGGGGGTCCCCTGGGGCCAACGTCCTGACTTTC. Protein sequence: CASSVGWERGSPGANVLTF.

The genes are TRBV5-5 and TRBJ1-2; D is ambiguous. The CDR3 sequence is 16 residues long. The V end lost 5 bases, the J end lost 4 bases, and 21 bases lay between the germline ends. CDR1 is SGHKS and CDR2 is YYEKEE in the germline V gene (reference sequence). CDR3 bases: TGTGCCAGCAGTCGCGAACCGGGAGGGCTGAGCTATGGCTACACCTTC. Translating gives CASSREPGGLSYGYTF.

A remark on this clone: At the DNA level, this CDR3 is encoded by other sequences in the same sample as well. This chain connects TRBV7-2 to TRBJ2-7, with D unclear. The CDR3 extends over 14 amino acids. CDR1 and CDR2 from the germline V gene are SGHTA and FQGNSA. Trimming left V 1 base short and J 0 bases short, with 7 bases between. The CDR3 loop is CASSLGLLSYEQYF. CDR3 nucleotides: TGTGCCAGCAGCTTAGGTCTCCTCTCCTACGAGCAGTACTTC.

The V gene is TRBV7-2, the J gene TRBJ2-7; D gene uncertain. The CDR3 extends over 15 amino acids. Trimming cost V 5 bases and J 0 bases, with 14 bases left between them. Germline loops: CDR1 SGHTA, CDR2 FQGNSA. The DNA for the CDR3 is TGTGCCAGCAGCCCAGAGGACGTCAGCTCCTACGAGCAGTACTTC. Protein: CASSPEDVSSYEQYF.

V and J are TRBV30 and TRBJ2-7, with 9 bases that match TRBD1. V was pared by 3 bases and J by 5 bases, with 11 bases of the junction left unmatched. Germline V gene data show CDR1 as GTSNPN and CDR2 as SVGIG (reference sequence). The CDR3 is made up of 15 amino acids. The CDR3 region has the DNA TGTGCCTGGAGACGCCCGGGACAGGGCCGGCACGAGCAGTACTTC. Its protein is CAWRRPGQGRHEQYF.

CDR3 protein: CASSYSTPTNEKLFF. In nucleotides, the CDR3 is TGTGCCAGCAGTTACTCGACTCCAACTAATGAAAAACTGTTTTTT. The chain employs TRBV6-6 and TRBJ1-4; D not resolved. This CDR3 comprises 15 residues. Trimming took 0 bases from V and 0 from J, leaving 5 bases between them. Germline CDR1 and CDR2: MNHNY and SVGAGI (reference sequence).

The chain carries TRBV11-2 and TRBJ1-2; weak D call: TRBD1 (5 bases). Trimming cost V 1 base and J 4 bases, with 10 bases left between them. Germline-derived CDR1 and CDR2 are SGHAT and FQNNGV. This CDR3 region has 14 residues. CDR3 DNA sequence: TGTGCCAGCAGCTTAGGGGCAGGGAGCTATGGCTACACCTTC. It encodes CASSLGAGSYGYTF.

The CDR3 loop is CATSRDLGTSGGAQQYF. The CDR3 DNA follows: TGTGCCACCAGCAGAGACCTCGGGACTAGCGGAGGCGCTCAGCAGTATTTT. The chain has TRBV15 and TRBJ2-3; 11 nucleotides align to TRBD2. The CDR3 is 17 amino acids. V gave up 0 bases and J gave up 11 bases; unmatched junction bases: 13. Germline loops: CDR1 LNHNV, CDR2 YYDKDF (reference sequence).

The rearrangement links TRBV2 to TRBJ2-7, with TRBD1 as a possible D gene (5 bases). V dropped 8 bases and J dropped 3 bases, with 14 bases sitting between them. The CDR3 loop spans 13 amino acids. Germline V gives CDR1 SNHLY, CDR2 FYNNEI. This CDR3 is CASGRQGFYEQYF. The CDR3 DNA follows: TGTGCCAGCGGAAGGCAGGGTTTCTACGAGCAGTACTTC.

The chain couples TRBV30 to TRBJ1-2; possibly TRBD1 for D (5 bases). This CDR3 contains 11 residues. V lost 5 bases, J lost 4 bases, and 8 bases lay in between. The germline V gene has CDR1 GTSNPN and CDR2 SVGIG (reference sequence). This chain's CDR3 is CAWGTSYGYTF. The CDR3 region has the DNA TGTGCCTGGGGGACCTCCTATGGCTACACCTTC.

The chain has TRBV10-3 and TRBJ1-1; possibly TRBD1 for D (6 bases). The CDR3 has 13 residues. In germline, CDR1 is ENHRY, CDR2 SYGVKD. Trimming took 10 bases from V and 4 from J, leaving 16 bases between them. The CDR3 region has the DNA TGTGCCACCAAGGGGGGGGAGGTCACTGAAGCTTTCTTT. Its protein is CATKGGEVTEAFF.

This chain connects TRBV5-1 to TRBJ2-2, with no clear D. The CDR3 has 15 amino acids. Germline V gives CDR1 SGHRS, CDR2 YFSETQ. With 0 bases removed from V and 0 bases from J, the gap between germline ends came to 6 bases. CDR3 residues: CASSLVNPNTGELFF. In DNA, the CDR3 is TGCGCCAGCAGCTTGGTAAATCCGAACACCGGGGAGCTGTTTTTT. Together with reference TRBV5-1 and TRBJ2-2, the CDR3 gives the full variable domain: KAGVTQTPRYLIKTRGQQVTLSCSPISGHRSVSWYQQTPGQGLQFLFEYFSETQRNKGNFPGRFSGRQFSNSRSEMNVSTLELGDSALYLCASSLVNPNTGELFFGEGSRLTVL.

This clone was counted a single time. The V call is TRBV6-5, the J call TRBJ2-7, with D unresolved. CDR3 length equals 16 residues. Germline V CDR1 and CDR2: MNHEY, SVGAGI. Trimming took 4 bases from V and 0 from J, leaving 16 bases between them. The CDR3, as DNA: TGTGCCAGCAGTTCCTTTAGCTCCTCGGACTCCTACGAGCAGTACTTC. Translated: CASSSFSSSDSYEQYF.

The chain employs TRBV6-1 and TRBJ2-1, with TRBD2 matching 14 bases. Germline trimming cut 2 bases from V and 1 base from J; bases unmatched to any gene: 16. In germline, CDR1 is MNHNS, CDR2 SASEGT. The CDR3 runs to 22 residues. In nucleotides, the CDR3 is TGTGCCAGCAGTGAAAGAGATAGGGGACTAGCGGGAGTCTATAGATCCTACAATGAGCAGTTCTTC. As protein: CASSERDRGLAGVYRSYNEQFF.

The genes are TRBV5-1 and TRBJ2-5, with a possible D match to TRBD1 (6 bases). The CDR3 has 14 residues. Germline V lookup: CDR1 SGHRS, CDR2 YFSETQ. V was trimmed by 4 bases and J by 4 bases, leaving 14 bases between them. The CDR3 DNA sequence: TGCGCCAGCAGCGGGGGCAATCGGAGAGAGACCCAGTACTTC. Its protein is CASSGGNRRETQYF.

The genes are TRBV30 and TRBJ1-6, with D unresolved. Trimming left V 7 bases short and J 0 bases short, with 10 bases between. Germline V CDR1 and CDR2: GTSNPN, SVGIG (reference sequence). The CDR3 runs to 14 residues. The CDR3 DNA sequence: TGTGCCTTCGCGGGTAGCTCCTATAATTCACCCCTCCACTTT. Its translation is CAFAGSSYNSPLHF.

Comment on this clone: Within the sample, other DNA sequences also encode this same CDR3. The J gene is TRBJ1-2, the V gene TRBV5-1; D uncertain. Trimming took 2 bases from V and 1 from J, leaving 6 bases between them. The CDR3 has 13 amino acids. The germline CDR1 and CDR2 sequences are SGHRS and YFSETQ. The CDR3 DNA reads TGCGCCAGCAGCTTCGAGGGTAACTATGGCTACACCTTC. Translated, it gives CASSFEGNYGYTF.

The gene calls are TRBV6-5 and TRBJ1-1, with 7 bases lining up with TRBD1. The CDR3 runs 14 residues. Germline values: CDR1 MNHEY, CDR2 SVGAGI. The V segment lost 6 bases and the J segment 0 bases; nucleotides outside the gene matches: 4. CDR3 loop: CASSKGQMNTEAFF. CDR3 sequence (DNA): TGTGCCAGCAGCAAGGGACAGATGAACACTGAAGCTTTCTTT.

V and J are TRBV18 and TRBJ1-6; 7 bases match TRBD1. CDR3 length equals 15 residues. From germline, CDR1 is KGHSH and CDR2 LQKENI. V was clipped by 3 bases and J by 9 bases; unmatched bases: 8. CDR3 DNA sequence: TGTGCCAGCTCACCCGGACAGGCATATGGTTCACCCCTCCACTTT. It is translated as CASSPGQAYGSPLHF.

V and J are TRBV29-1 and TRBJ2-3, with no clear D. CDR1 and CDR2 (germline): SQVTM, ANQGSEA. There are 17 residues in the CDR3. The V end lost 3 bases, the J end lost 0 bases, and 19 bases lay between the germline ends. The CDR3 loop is CSVEGNAALNSTDTQYF. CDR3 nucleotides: TGCAGCGTTGAGGGAAACGCGGCCCTGAATAGCACAGATACGCAGTATTTT.

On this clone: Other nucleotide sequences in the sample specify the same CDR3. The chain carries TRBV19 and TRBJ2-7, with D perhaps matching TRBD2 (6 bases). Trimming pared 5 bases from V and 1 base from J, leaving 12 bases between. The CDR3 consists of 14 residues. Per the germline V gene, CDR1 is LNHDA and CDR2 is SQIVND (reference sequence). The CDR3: CASSSRDSSYEQYF. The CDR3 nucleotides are TGTGCCAGTAGTTCCCGGGACTCTTCCTACGAGCAGTACTTC.